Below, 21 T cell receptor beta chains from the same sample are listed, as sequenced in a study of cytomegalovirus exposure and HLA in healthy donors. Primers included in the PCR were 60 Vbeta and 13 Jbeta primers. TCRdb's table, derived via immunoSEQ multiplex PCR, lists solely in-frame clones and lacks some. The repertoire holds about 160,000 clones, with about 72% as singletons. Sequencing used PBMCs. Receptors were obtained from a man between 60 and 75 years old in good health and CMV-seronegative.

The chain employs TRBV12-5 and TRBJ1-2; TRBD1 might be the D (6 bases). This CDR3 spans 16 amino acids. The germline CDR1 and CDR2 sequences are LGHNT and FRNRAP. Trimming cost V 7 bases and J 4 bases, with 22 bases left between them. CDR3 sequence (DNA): TGTGCTAGTGCCCTGACACCAGGGGAAAGTCTCTATGGCTACACCTTC. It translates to CASALTPGESLYGYTF. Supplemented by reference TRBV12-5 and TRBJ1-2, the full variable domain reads DARVTQTPRHKVTEMGQEVTMRCQPILGHNTVFWYRQTMMQGLELLAYFRNRAPLDDSGMPKDRFSAEMPDATLATLKIQPSEPRDSAVYFCASALTPGESLYGYTFGSGTRLTVV.

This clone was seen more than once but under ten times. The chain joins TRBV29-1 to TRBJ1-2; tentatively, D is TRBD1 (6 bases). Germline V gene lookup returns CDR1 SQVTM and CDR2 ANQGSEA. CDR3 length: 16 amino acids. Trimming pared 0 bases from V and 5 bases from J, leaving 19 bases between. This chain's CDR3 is CSVEDLGRGPPYGYTF. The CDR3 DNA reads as TGCAGCGTTGAAGATCTCGGCAGGGGACCACCTTATGGCTACACCTTC.

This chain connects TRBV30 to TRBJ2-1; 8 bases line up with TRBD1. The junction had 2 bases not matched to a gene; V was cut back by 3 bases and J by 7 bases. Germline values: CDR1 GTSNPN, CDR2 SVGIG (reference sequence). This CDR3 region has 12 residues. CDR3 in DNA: TGTGCCTGGAGCAGGGGGCAGAATGAGCAGTTCTTC. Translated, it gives CAWSRGQNEQFF.

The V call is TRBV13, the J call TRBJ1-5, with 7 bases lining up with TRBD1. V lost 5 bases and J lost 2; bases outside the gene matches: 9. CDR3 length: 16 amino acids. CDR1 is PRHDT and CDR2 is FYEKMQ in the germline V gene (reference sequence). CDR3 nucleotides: TGTGCCAGCAGCCTCTCACAGGGGAGGCGCAATCAGCCCCAGCATTTT. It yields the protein CASSLSQGRRNQPQHF.

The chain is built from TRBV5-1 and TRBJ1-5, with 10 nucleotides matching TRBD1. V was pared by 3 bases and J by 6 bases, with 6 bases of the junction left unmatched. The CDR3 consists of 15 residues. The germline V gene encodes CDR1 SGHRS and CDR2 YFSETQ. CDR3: CASSSTGGSSQPQHF. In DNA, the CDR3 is TGCGCCAGCAGCTCGACAGGGGGCTCGAGTCAGCCCCAGCATTTT.

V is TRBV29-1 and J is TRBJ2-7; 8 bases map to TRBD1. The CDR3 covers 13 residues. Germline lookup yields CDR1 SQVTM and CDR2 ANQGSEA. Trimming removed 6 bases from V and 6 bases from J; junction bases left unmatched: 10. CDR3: CSVDGSTGVEQYF. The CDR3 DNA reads TGCAGCGTGGACGGGTCGACAGGGGTCGAGCAGTACTTC.

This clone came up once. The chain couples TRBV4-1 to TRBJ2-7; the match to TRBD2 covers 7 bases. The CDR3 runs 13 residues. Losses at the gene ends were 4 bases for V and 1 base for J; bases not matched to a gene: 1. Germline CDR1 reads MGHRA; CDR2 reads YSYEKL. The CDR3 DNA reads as TGCGCCAGCAGCCGGCGGGAGTCCTACGAGCAGTACTTC. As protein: CASSRRESYEQYF.

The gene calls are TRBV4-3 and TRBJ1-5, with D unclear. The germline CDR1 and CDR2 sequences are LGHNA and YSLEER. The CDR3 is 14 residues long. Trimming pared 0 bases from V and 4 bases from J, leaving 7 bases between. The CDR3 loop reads CASSQDPGNQPQHF. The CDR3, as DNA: TGCGCCAGCAGCCAAGATCCGGGGAATCAGCCCCAGCATTTT.

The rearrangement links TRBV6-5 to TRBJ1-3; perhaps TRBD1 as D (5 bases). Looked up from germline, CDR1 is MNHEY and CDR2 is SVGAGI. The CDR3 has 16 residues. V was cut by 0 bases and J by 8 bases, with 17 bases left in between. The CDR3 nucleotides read TGTGCCAGCAGTTACTCGACCCGGGGCGGGAGTGACACCATATATTTT. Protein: CASSYSTRGGSDTIYF.

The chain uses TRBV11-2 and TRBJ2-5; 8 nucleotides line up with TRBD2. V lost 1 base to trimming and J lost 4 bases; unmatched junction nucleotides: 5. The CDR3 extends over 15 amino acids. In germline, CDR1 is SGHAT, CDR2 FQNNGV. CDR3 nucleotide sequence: TGTGCCAGCAGCTTAGCGGCTAGCGGGCCAGAGACCCAGTACTTC. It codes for CASSLAASGPETQYF.

CDR3 coding DNA: TGTGCTAGTGCTGCACTAGCGGGGGGACACACCGGGGAGCTGTTTTTT. This translates into CASAALAGGHTGELFF. The rearrangement uses TRBV12-5 and TRBJ2-2; 12 nucleotides line up with TRBD2. Trimming took 7 bases from V and 3 from J; bases not matched to a gene: 6. CDR3 length: 16 residues. Germline lookup yields CDR1 LGHNT and CDR2 FRNRAP.

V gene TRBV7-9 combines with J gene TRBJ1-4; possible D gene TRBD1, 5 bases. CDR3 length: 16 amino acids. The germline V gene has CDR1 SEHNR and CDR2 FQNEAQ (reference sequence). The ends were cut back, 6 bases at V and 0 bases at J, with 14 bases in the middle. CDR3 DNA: TGTGCCAGCAGTCACAGACAGCCACCAACTAATGAAAAACTGTTTTTT. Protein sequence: CASSHRQPPTNEKLFF.

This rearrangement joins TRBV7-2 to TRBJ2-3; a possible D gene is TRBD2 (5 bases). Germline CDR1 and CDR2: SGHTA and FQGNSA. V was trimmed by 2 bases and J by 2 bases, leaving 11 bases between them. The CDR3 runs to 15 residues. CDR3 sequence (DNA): TGTGCCAGCAGCTTACGAGGGATTTACACAGATACGCAGTATTTT. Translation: CASSLRGIYTDTQYF.

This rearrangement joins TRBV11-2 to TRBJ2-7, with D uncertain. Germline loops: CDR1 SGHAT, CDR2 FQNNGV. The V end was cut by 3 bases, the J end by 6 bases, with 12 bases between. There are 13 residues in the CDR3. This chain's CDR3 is CASSFTLSFEQYF. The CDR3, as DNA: TGTGCCAGCAGCTTCACTCTTAGTTTCGAGCAGTACTTC.

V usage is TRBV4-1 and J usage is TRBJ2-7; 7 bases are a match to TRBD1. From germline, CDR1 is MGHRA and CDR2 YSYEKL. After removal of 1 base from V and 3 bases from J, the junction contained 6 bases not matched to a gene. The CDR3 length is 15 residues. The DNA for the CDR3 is TGCGCCAGCAGCCAAGCAACAGGGGATTACTACGAGCAGTACTTC. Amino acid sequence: CASSQATGDYYEQYF.

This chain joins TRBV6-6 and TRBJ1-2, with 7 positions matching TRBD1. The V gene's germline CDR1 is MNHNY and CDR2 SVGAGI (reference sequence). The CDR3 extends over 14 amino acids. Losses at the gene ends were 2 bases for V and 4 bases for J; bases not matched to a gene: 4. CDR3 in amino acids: CASSYPEGAYGYTF. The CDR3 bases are TGTGCCAGCAGTTACCCCGAGGGGGCCTATGGCTACACCTTC.

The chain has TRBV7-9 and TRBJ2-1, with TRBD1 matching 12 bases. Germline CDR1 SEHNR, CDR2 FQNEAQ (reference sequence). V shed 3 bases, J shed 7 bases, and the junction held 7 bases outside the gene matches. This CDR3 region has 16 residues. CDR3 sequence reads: CASSFRGTGGKNEQFF. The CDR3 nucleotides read TGTGCCAGCAGCTTTCGGGGGACAGGGGGCAAGAATGAGCAGTTCTTC.

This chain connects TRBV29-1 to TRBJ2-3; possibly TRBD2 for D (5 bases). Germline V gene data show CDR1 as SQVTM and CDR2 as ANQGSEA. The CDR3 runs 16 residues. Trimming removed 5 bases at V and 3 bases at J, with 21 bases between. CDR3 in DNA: TGCAGCGTTAAGGGCCCGGGAAACCTAGGGACAGATACGCAGTATTTT. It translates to CSVKGPGNLGTDTQYF.

CDR3 coding DNA: TGTGCCAGCAGCCCCGGTTATAGTAGCACAGATACGCAGTATTTT. It translates to CASSPGYSSTDTQYF. The J gene is TRBJ2-3, the V gene TRBV5-6; D not certain. The germline CDR1 and CDR2 sequences are SGHDT and YYEEEE. The CDR3 has 15 residues. V gave up 4 bases and J gave up 0 bases, with 12 bases separating them.

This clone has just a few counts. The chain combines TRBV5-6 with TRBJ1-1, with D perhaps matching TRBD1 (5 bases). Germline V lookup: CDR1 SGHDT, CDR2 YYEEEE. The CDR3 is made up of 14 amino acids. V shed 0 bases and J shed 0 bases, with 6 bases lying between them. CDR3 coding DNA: TGTGCCAGCAGCTTGGAGACAGTGAACACTGAAGCTTTCTTT. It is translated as CASSLETVNTEAFF. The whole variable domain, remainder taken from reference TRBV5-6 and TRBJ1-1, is DAGVTQSPTHLIKTRGQQVTLRCSPKSGHDTVSWYQQALGQGPQFIFQYYEEEERQRGNFPDRFSGHQFPNYSSELNVNALLLGDSALYLCASSLETVNTEAFFGQGTRLTVV.

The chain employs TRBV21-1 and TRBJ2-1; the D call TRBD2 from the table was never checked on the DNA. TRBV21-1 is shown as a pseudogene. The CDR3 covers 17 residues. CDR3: CASSKGLAATSYNEQFF. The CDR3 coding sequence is TGTGCCAGCAGCAAAGGACTAGCGGCTACCTCCTACAATGAGCAGTTCTTC.